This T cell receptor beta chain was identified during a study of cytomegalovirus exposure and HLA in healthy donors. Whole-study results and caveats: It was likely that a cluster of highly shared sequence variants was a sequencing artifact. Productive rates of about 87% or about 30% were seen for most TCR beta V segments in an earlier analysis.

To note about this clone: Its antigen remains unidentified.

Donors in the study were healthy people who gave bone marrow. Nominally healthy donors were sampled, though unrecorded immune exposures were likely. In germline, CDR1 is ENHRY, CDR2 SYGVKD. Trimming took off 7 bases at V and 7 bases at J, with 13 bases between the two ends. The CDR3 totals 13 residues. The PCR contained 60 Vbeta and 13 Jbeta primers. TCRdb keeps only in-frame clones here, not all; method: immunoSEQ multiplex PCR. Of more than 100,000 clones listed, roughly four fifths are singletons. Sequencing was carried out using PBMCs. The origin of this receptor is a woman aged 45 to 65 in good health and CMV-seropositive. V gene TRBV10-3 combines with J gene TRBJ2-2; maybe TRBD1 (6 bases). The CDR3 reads CAIKGEGDGELFF. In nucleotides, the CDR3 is TGTGCCATCAAAGGAGAGGGGGACGGGGAGCTGTTTTTT.